The entry that follows covers one TCR beta chain sequence. As yet, its antigen is unknown. Here immunoSEQ multiplex PCR was the method, and the copy in TCRdb shows in-frame clones only, minus some. This sample has approximately 50,000 clones, with 85% to 95% found just once. This specimen comes from a study of T cells after posttransplantation cyclophosphamide. The study, taken as a whole, reports: Tissue-infiltrating T cells from skin or gut overlapped little with blood T cells. Donor CD8+ memory clones often dominated recipient blood repertoires at later times. Recipient CMV seropositivity and CMV reactivation strongly tracked TRB clonality.

Germline V gives CDR1 SGHRS, CDR2 YFSETQ. V trimming: 5 bases; J trimming: 2 bases; junction bases outside the gene matches: 11. The CDR3 runs 16 residues. The sequence derives from a woman under 40 in good health and a related stem cell transplant donor. The sample was PBMCs. The V call is TRBV5-1, the J call TRBJ2-5; the match to TRBD1 covers 8 bases. CDR3: CASRGTGTGEQETQYF. CDR3 sequence (DNA): TGCGCCAGCAGGGGGACAGGTACGGGAGAGCAAGAGACCCAGTACTTC.